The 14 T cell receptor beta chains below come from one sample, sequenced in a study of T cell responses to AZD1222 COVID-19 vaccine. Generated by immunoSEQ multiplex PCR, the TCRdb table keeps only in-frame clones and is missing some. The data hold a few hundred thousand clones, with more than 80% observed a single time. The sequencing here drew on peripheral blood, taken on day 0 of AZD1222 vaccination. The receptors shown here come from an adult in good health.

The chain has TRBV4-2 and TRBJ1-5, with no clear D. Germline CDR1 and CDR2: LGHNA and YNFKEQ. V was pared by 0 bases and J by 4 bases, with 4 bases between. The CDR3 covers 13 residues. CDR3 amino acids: CASSQETNQPQHF. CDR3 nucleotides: TGTGCCAGCAGCCAAGAGACTAATCAGCCCCAGCATTTT.

This CDR3 reads CASSLAPTNPYEQYF. For the CDR3, the DNA is TGCGCCAGCAGCTTGGCTCCGACAAACCCCTACGAGCAGTACTTC. The J gene is TRBJ2-7, the V gene TRBV5-1, with D unclear. The CDR3 has 15 residues. The germline CDR1 and CDR2 sequences are SGHRS and YFSETQ. Trimming stripped 0 bases from V and 2 bases from J, with 12 bases between.

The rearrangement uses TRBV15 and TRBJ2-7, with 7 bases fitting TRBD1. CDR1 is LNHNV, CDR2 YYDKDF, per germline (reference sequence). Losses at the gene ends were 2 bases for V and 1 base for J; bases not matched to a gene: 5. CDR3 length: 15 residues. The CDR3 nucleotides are TGTGCCACCAGCAGACCGGGGACAGCGTCCTACGAGCAGTACTTC. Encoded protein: CATSRPGTASYEQYF.

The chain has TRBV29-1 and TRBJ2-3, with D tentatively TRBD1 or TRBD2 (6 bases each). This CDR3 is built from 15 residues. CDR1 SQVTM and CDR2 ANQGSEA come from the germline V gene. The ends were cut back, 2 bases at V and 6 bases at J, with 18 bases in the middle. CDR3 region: CSVEFAGHLWDTQYF. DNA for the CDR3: TGCAGCGTTGAATTCGCGGGACACCTATGGGATACGCAGTATTTT.

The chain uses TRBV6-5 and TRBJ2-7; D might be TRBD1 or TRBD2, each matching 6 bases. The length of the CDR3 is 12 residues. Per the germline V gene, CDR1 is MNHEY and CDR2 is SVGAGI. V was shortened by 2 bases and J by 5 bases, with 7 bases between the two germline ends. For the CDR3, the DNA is TGTGCCAGCAGTTACGGGGGGCACGAGCAGTACTTC. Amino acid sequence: CASSYGGHEQYF.

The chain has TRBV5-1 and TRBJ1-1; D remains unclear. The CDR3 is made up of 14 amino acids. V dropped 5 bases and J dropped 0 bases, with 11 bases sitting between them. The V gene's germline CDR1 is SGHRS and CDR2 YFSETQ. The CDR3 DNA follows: TGCGCCAGCAGGGGAGGGTCCATGAACACTGAAGCTTTCTTT. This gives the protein CASRGGSMNTEAFF.

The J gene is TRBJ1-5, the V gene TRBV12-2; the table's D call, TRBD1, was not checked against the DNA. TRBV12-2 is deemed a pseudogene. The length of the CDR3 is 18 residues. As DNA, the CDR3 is TGTGCAAGTCGCTTAGCCCCAGGGATACCCGTTTGCAATCAGCCCCAGCATTTT. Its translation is CASRLAPGIPVCNQPQHF.

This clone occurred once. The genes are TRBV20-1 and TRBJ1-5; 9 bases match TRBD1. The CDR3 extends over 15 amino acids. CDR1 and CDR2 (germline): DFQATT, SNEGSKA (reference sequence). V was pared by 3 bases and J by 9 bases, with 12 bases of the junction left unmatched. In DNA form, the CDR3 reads TGCAGTGCTAGTCTCGGACAGGGGCCGATCTTGCCCCAGCATTTT. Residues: CSASLGQGPILPQHF.

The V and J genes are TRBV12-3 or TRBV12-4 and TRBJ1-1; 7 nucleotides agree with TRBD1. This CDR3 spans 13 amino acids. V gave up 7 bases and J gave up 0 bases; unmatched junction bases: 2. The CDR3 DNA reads TGTGCCAGCACCAGGGGGTTGAACACTGAAGCTTTCTTT. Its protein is CASTRGLNTEAFF.

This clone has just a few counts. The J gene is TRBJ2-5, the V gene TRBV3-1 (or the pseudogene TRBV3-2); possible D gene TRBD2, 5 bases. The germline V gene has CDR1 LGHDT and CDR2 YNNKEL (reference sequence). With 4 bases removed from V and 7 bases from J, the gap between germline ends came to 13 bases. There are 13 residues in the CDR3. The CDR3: CASSLDGRGTQYF. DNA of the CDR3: TGTGCCAGCAGCCTGGACGGTCGGGGGACCCAGTACTTC.

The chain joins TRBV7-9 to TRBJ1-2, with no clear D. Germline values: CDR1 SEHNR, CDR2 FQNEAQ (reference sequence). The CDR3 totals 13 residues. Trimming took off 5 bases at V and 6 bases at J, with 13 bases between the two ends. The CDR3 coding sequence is TGTGCCAGCAGCCCCCAGACCCTGGATGGCTACACCTTC. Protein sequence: CASSPQTLDGYTF.

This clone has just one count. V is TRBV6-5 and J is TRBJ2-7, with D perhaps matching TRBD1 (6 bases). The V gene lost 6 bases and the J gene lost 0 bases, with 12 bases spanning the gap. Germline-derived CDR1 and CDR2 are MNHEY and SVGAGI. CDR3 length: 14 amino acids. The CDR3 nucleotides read TGTGCCAGCAGGTTAGACAGGTCCTCCTACGAGCAGTACTTC. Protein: CASRLDRSSYEQYF.

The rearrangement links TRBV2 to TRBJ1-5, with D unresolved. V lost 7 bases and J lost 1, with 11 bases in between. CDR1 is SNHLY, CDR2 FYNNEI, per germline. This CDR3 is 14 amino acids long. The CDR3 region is CASTPVTSNQPQHF. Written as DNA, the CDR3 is TGTGCCAGCACCCCAGTAACGAGCAATCAGCCCCAGCATTTT.

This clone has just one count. The CDR3 here is CASSSASVSSYNEQFF. The CDR3 DNA follows: TGTGCCAGCAGTTCAGCTAGCGTGAGCTCCTACAATGAGCAGTTCTTC. The rearrangement joins TRBV2 to TRBJ2-1; tentatively, D is TRBD2 (6 bases). Trimming took off 5 bases at V and 0 bases at J, with 14 bases between the two ends. There are 16 residues in the CDR3. The germline V gene encodes CDR1 SNHLY and CDR2 FYNNEI.